The rows below give T cell receptor beta chains drawn from one sample of a study of blood T cell repertoires in COVID-19. The assay was immunoSEQ multiplex PCR, and TCRdb's table has in-frame clones only and misses some. The sample holds about 86,000 clones; approximately 90% are singletons and the top ten take 1.2%. The sample taken for sequencing was PBMCs or T cells enriched from blood (not recorded which). Source of these receptors: a woman between 50 and 59 years old with acute COVID-19. The CDR3 runs from the conserved cysteine through the conserved F or W. The D gene is left open where the match is weak. The listing skips clone size in some rows; elsewhere it reads once, few, many or a size class.

D,J,V,size,CDR3,DNA
.,TRBJ2-7,TRBV7-2,.,CASSLFGPSSYEQYF,TGTGCCAGCAGCTTATTTGGCCCCAGCTCCTACGAGCAGTACTTC
.,TRBJ1-5,TRBV29-1,once,CSVAVTGGRQPQHF,TGCAGCGTTGCGGTGACAGGCGGGAGGCAGCCCCAGCATTTT
.,TRBJ1-2,TRBV5-1,.,CASSLEYSRDYGYTF,TGCGCCAGCAGCTTGGAGTATTCCAGGGACTATGGCTACACCTTC
.,TRBJ1-1,TRBV2,.,CASSPTGRTEAFF,TGTGCCAGCAGTCCTACAGGGCGCACTGAAGCTTTCTTT
.,TRBJ1-2,TRBV19,.,CASSIDPQNYGYTF,TGTGCCAGTAGTATAGATCCCCAGAACTATGGCTACACCTTC
.,TRBJ2-5,TRBV7-2,.,CASSQAPPGSGEETQYF,TGTGCCAGCAGCCAGGCGCCTCCAGGGTCGGGGGAAGAGACCCAGTACTTC
.,TRBJ2-2,TRBV5-1,few,CASSLAGLPTGELFF,TGCGCCAGCAGCTTGGCCGGACTACCCACCGGGGAGCTGTTTTTT
.,TRBJ2-7,TRBV27,.,CASRLTWGDGSYEQYF,TGTGCCAGCAGACTGACTTGGGGAGATGGTTCCTACGAGCAGTACTTC
TRBD1,TRBJ1-2,TRBV2,.,CASKVTGGGYTF,TGTGCCAGCAAAGTGACAGGGGGTGGCTACACCTTC
TRBD1,TRBJ1-2,TRBV6-2/TRBV6-3,.,CASNPTGGYYGYTF,TGTGCCAGCAACCCGACAGGGGGCTACTATGGCTACACCTTC
TRBD2,TRBJ2-3,TRBV5-1,.,CASSRNPSAGGLGSDTQYF,TGCGCCAGCTCTCGGAACCCCTCTGCGGGAGGGTTGGGGTCAGATACGCAGTATTTT
TRBD2,TRBJ2-3,TRBV7-8,.,CASATASGADTQYF,TGTGCCAGCGCTACGGCTAGCGGGGCAGATACGCAGTATTTT
.,TRBJ1-1,TRBV19,once,CASSTPRGSVTEAFF,TGTGCCAGTAGTACCCCGAGGGGGTCGGTCACTGAAGCTTTCTTT
TRBD2,TRBJ2-7,TRBV3-1/TRBV3-2,.,CASSQDAGDEQYF,TGTGCCAGCAGCCAAGATGCGGGGGACGAGCAGTACTTC
TRBD1,TRBJ2-7,TRBV4-3,once,CASSQATTGGVEQYF,TGCGCCAGCAGCCAAGCTACGACAGGGGGAGTCGAGCAGTACTTC
.,TRBJ1-1,TRBV6-5,few,CASRVGSAGTEAFF,TGTGCCAGCAGGGTGGGTTCAGCGGGTACTGAAGCTTTCTTT
.,TRBJ1-1,TRBV28,.,CASSLSQGAGYTEAFF,TGTGCCAGCAGTTTAAGCCAGGGCGCGGGGTACACTGAAGCTTTCTTT
.,TRBJ2-1,TRBV7-3,.,CASSLKGTTYNEQFF,TGTGCCAGCAGCCTAAAGGGGACAACCTACAATGAGCAGTTCTTC
.,TRBJ1-2,TRBV18,.,CASSPWEGPNYGYTF,TGTGCCAGCTCACCTTGGGAGGGACCTAACTATGGCTACACCTTC
.,TRBJ2-5,TRBV7-2,.,CASSLSFETQYF,TGTGCCAGCAGCTTATCCTTCGAGACCCAGTACTTC